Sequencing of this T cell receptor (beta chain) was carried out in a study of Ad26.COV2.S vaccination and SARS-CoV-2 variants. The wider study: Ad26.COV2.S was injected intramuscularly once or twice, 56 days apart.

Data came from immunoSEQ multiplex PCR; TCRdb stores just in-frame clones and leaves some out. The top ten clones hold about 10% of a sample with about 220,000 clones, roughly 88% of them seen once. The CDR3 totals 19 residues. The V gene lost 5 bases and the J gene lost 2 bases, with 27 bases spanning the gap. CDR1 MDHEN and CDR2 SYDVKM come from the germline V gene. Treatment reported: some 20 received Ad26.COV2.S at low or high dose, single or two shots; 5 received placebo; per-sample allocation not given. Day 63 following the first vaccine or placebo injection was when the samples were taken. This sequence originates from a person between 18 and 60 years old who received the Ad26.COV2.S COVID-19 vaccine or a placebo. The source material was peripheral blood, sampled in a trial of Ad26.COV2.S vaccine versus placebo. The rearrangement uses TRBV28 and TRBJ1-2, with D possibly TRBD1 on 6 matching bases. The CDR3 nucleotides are TGTGCCAGCAGTCCCCCAGTGGGGGGCCTTGGGGATGGGAACTATGGCTACACCTTC. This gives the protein CASSPPVGGLGDGNYGYTF.